The entry that follows covers one T cell receptor (beta chain) sequence. What it binds is unknown. From germline, CDR1 is SQVTM and CDR2 ANQGSEA. Trimming removed 0 bases from V and 2 bases from J, with 17 bases in between. This CDR3 is 17 amino acids long. This sample was included in a study of cytomegalovirus exposure and HLA in healthy donors. Study observations and caveats: Per a prior analysis, the majority of TCR beta V segments were productive roughly 87% or roughly 30% of the time.

A multiplex PCR was run with 60 Vbeta primers and 13 Jbeta primers. Profiling relied on immunoSEQ multiplex PCR, and the TCRdb table lists in-frame clones only, not all of them. The top ten hold around 2.9% of the sample, which has fewer than 120,000 clones, about 80% seen once. The chain joins TRBV29-1 to TRBJ2-1; D is possibly TRBD2 (6 bases). Sequencing used PBMCs. The source is a woman aged 60 to 75 in good health and CMV-seropositive. CDR3 nucleotide sequence: TGCAGCGTTGAAGATCACGACTGGACGGGAGCCTACAATGAGCAGTTCTTC. Translation gives CSVEDHDWTGAYNEQFF.